A single sample gave rise to the 5 T cell receptor beta chains below, sequenced in a study of shared clonotypes between healthy human individuals. Profiled with immunoSEQ multiplex PCR; TCRdb holds only in-frame clones, not every one. The top ten hold less than 0.55% of the sample, which has about 1.5 million clones, 98% seen once. Sample: naive CD4+ T cells sorted from blood. Indicated subset: CD45RA+ positively selected. These TCRs come from a man aged 25 to 40 in good health.

J is TRBJ1-2 and V is TRBV18, with D possibly being TRBD1 (6 bases). V lost 1 base to trimming and J lost 2 bases, with 14 bases between them. The CDR3 is made up of 16 amino acids. Germline assignment: CDR1 KGHSH and CDR2 LQKENI. CDR3 sequence (DNA): TGTGCCAGCTCACCACAGGGGGGGAGCGCAAACTATGGCTACACCTTC. It is translated as CASSPQGGSANYGYTF. Supplemented by reference TRBV18 and TRBJ1-2, the full variable domain reads NAGVMQNPRHLVRRRGQEARLRCSPMKGHSHVYWYRQLPEEGLKFMVYLQKENIIDESGMPKERFSAEFPKEGPSILRIQQVVRGDSAAYFCASSPQGGSANYGYTFGSGTRLTVV.

V and J are TRBV5-4 and TRBJ1-1; the D is unclear. The ends were cut back, 5 bases at V and 4 bases at J, with 18 bases in the middle. Per the germline V gene, CDR1 is SGHNT and CDR2 is YYREEE (reference sequence). The CDR3 length is 15 residues. CDR3 sequence: CASRSSAQRGTEAFF. In DNA form, the CDR3 reads TGTGCCAGCAGATCTAGTGCGCAAAGAGGCACTGAAGCTTTCTTT. The full variable domain, rest sourced from reference TRBV5-4 and TRBJ1-1, is ETGVTQSPTHLIKTRGQQVTLRCSSQSGHNTVSWYQQALGQGPQFIFQYYREEENGRGNFPPRFSGLQFPNYSSELNVNALELDDSALYLCASRSSAQRGTEAFFGQGTRLTVV.

The chain uses TRBV9 and TRBJ2-3, with 7 nucleotides matching TRBD2. The CDR3 runs to 15 residues. V was pared by 0 bases and J by 5 bases, with 6 bases of the junction left unmatched. Germline V CDR1 and CDR2: SGDLS, YYNGEE. The CDR3 here is CASSVGGGSGDTQYF. Written as DNA, the CDR3 is TGTGCCAGCAGCGTAGGGGGCGGGAGCGGAGATACGCAGTATTTT.

This sequence joins TRBV4-3 and TRBJ2-7; D perhaps matches TRBD1 (6 bases). Germline V gene lookup returns CDR1 LGHNA and CDR2 YSLEER. The CDR3 runs 14 residues. V lost 1 base to trimming and J lost 2 bases, with 9 bases between them. CDR3 nucleotides: TGCGCCAGCAGCCAAGTACAGGGAACCTACGAGCAGTACTTC. It is translated as CASSQVQGTYEQYF.

The genes are TRBV28 and TRBJ2-6; D is possibly TRBD2 (6 bases). The ends were cut back, 6 bases at V and 3 bases at J, with 15 bases in the middle. CDR1 and CDR2 from the germline V gene are MDHEN and SYDVKM. CDR3 length: 16 residues. CDR3 nucleotide sequence: TGTGCCAGCAGACTCATCGGGGGAAGTGGGGCCAACGTCCTGACTTTC. Translating gives CASRLIGGSGANVLTF.